This T cell receptor (beta chain) emerged from a study of shared clonotypes between healthy human individuals. Trimming took off 7 bases at V and 0 bases at J, with 11 bases between the two ends. From germline, CDR1 is SGHVS and CDR2 FNYEAQ. The CDR3 sequence is 14 residues long. The table lists this clone with many counts. Sequenced by immunoSEQ multiplex PCR; TCRdb stores in-frame clones only, minus some. This sample yields roughly 760,000 clones, of which around two thirds are seen a single time; less than 2% belongs to the top ten. This sequence joins TRBV7-6 and TRBJ2-3; D is perhaps TRBD2 (5 bases). The sample taken for sequencing was memory CD4+ T cells sorted from blood. Subset here: CD45RA-negative fraction. This receptor was taken from a woman aged 25-40 years in good health. CDR3 sequence (DNA): TGTGCCAGCAAAGAGCGGACTAGCACAGATACGCAGTATTTT. As protein: CASKERTSTDTQYF.